A selection of T cell receptor beta chains follows, all from one sample in a study of CD8+ T cells in alopecia areata. Using immunoSEQ multiplex PCR, the repertoire was profiled, and TCRdb retains in-frame clones only, with some absent. Altogether 110,000 or so clones are present, about two fifths being singletons, with the ten largest covering approximately 3%. What was sequenced was CD4+ T cells sorted from blood. Receptor source: a human donor with alopecia areata. CDR3s include the opening cysteine and the closing phenylalanine or tryptophan. D genes are given only for firm matches. Size is stated for part of the rows, as once, few or many counts, or as a class when the clone is expanded.

v_gene	abundance	j_gene	d_gene	CDR3aa	CDR3nt
TRBV4-2	few	TRBJ2-1	-	CASSQGDVREQFF	TGTGCCAGCAGCCAAGGAGACGTACGTGAGCAGTTCTTC
TRBV7-9	-	TRBJ1-5	-	CASSLEPQPQHF	TGTGCCAGCAGCTTAGAGCCCCAGCCCCAGCATTTT
TRBV29-1	-	TRBJ2-3	-	CGTSGPSTDTQYF	TGCGGAACTTCAGGACCTAGCACAGATACGCAGTATTTT
TRBV11-3	few	TRBJ1-2	TRBD1	CASSLAGTDGGYTF	TGTGCCAGCAGCTTAGCTGGGACAGACGGTGGCTACACCTTC
TRBV28	few	TRBJ2-3	TRBD2	CASSSLAGGTDTQYF	TGTGCCAGCAGTTCTCTAGCGGGAGGCACAGATACGCAGTATTTT
TRBV5-1	-	TRBJ2-7	-	CASSLLPDTYEQYF	TGCGCCAGCAGCCTCCTGCCGGACACCTACGAGCAGTACTTC
TRBV30	-	TRBJ1-2	-	CAWSPQVYGYTF	TGTGCCTGGAGCCCCCAGGTTTATGGCTACACCTTC
TRBV11-2	-	TRBJ2-7	-	CASSLERLSYEQYF	TGTGCCAGCAGCTTAGAGAGGCTGTCCTACGAGCAGTACTTC
TRBV5-1	few	TRBJ1-1	-	CASSGDGGVEAFF	TGCGCCAGCAGCGGGGACGGCGGGGTTGAGGCTTTCTTT
TRBV30	few	TRBJ1-1	-	CAWSLGGDSRF	TGTGCCTGGAGTCTTGGTGGGGATTCTCGGTTT
TRBV7-2	few	TRBJ1-4	-	CASGFGANEKLFF	TGTGCCAGCGGCTTCGGGGCTAATGAAAAACTGTTTTTT
TRBV29-1	-	TRBJ2-3	TRBD2	CSASPAGGSGDTQYF	TGCAGCGCATCCCCAGCGGGAGGCTCTGGGGATACGCAGTATTTT
TRBV29-1	-	TRBJ2-7	-	CSGGGAYEQYF	TGCAGCGGTGGGGGAGCCTACGAGCAGTACTTC
TRBV7-2	-	TRBJ2-1	-	CASSLVGERYNEQFF	TGTGCCAGCAGCTTAGTGGGGGAACGTTACAATGAGCAGTTCTTC
TRBV29-1	few	TRBJ2-3	TRBD2	CSGGLAGGHGTQYF	TGCAGCGGTGGACTAGCGGGGGGGCACGGTACGCAGTATTTT
TRBV14	-	TRBJ1-1	-	CASSQNARTEAFF	TGTGCCAGCAGCCAAAATGCCAGGACTGAAGCTTTCTTT
TRBV7-3	-	TRBJ2-5	-	CASSSAAWETQYF	TGTGCCAGCAGCAGTGCCGCTTGGGAGACCCAGTACTTC
TRBV28	many	TRBJ2-6	-	CASSFLDSPGANVLTF	TGTGCCAGCAGTTTTCTTGACAGTCCTGGGGCCAACGTCCTGACTTTC
TRBV5-1	-	TRBJ1-2	TRBD1	CASSLEGQGISADGYTF	TGCGCCAGCAGCTTGGAAGGACAGGGTATTAGCGCAGATGGCTACACCTTC